The TCR beta chain described here comes from a study of cytomegalovirus exposure and HLA in healthy donors. Study-wide results and caveats: Most TCR sequences showed up rarely, but some public TCRs showed up in many donors. Three chains linked to CMV were shown in vitro to be specific for CMV antigens.

As concerns this clone: Its antigen is not known.

TCRdb's table, derived via immunoSEQ multiplex PCR, lists solely in-frame clones and lacks some. The sample gives 200,000 to 300,000 clones, roughly 91% of which show up once; under 4% is in the top ten. The sequencing sample was made of PBMCs. This clonotype originated in a woman in her 30s in good health and CMV-seronegative.

CDR3 sequence reads: CASSQVGGDIYGYTF. The DNA of the CDR3 is TGTGCCAGCAGCCAAGTTGGGGGCGATATCTATGGCTACACCTTC. The rearrangement links TRBV4-2 to TRBJ1-2; a weak D match, TRBD1 (6 bases). Germline values: CDR1 LGHNA, CDR2 YNFKEQ. This CDR3 contains 15 residues. V shed 1 base and J shed 4 bases, with 13 bases lying between them.